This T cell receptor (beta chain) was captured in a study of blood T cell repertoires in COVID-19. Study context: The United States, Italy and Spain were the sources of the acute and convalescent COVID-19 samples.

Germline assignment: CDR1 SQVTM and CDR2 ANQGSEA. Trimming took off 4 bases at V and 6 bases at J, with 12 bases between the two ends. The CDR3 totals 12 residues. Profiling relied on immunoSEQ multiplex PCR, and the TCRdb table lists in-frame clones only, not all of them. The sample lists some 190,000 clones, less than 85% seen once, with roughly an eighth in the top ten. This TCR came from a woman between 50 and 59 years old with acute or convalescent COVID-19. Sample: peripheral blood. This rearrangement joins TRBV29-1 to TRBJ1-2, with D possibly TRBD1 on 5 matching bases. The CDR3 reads CSVVRQGNGYTF. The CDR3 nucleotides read TGCAGCGTTGTAAGGCAGGGTAATGGCTACACCTTC.